These 25 T cell receptor beta chains originate from one sample sequenced in a study of blood T cell repertoires in COVID-19. The method was immunoSEQ multiplex PCR; TCRdb's version includes in-frame clones alone and lacks a portion of them. The sample records 250,000 to 350,000 clones, approximately 84% being singletons. Input material: peripheral blood. The receptors were gathered from a human donor with COVID-19, enrolled during active disease. The donor label of this sample is uncertain.

This rearrangement joins TRBV30 to TRBJ1-3, with 7 bases identical to TRBD1. CDR1 and CDR2 (germline): GTSNPN, SVGIG (reference sequence). The CDR3 consists of 11 residues. The junction had 5 bases not matched to a gene; V was cut back by 8 bases and J by 7 bases. The chain's CDR3 is CAGDSWNTIYF. The CDR3 coding sequence is TGTGCCGGGGACAGTTGGAACACCATATATTTT. The entire variable domain, with the rest obtained from reference TRBV30 and TRBJ1-3, is as follows: SQTIHQWPATLVQPVGSPLSLECTVEGTSNPNLYWYRQAAGRGLQLLFYSVGIGQISSEVPQNLSASRPQDRQFILSSKKLLLSDSGFYLCAGDSWNTIYFGEGSWLTVV.

This CDR3 reads CASSLSDGWEAGTDTQYF. The CDR3 DNA reads TGTGCCAGCAGTTTATCGGACGGGTGGGAGGCTGGCACAGATACGCAGTATTTT. The V gene is TRBV28, the J gene TRBJ2-3, with D tentatively TRBD2 (6 bases). V shed 1 base and J shed 1 base, with 18 bases lying between them. From germline, CDR1 is MDHEN and CDR2 SYDVKM. This CDR3 spans 18 amino acids.

The rearrangement uses TRBV12-3 or TRBV12-4 and TRBJ1-1, with unresolved D. V lost 0 bases, J lost 5 bases, and 7 bases lay in between. The CDR3 has 13 residues. CDR3 bases: TGTGCCAGCAGTTTAGCCGCGGGGACTGAAGCTTTCTTT. Protein product: CASSLAAGTEAFF.

V is TRBV27 and J is TRBJ2-5; 7 bases match TRBD2. CDR1 and CDR2 from the germline V gene are MNHEY and SMNVEV (reference sequence). V shed 3 bases, J shed 0 bases, and the junction held 1 base outside the gene matches. The length of the CDR3 is 14 residues. The CDR3 loop is CASSFGRNQETQYF. In nucleotides, the CDR3 is TGTGCCAGCAGTTTCGGGAGGAACCAAGAGACCCAGTACTTC.

The chain uses TRBV15 and TRBJ2-6, with TRBD2 matching 10 bases. Trimming at V came to 3 bases and at J to 0 bases, leaving 8 bases not matched to a gene. The CDR3 sequence is 19 residues long. Germline V gene data show CDR1 as LNHNV and CDR2 as YYDKDF (reference sequence). This CDR3 reads CATSRAGLAVLSGANVLTF. The CDR3 DNA reads TGTGCCACCAGCAGGGCCGGACTAGCGGTACTCTCTGGGGCCAACGTCCTGACTTTC.

The CDR3 is CASSPPRGDTEAFF. The CDR3 bases are TGTGCCAGCAGTCCACCACGGGGAGACACTGAAGCTTTCTTT. This rearrangement joins TRBV6-5 to TRBJ1-1; D is undetermined. V lost 5 bases to trimming and J lost 3 bases, with 13 bases between them. Germline V gene lookup returns CDR1 MNHEY and CDR2 SVGAGI. The CDR3 is 14 residues long.

V gene TRBV11-2 combines with J gene TRBJ2-1; 10 bases fit TRBD2. This CDR3 is 15 amino acids long. The germline gives CDR1 SGHAT, CDR2 FQNNGV. J gave up 4 bases and V 6 bases, and 6 bases lay outside the gene matches. CDR3 loop: CASSSPSGGYNEQFF. Written as DNA, the CDR3 is TGTGCCAGCAGTTCACCTAGCGGGGGATACAATGAGCAGTTCTTC.

This chain joins TRBV11-2 and TRBJ2-7, with 9 bases aligning to TRBD2. Germline V CDR1 and CDR2: SGHAT, FQNNGV. CDR3 length: 15 amino acids. V lost 5 bases, J lost 1 base, and 6 bases stayed unmatched. The CDR3 here is CASSARLAVSYEQYF. CDR3 nucleotides: TGTGCCAGCAGCGCAAGACTAGCGGTTTCCTACGAGCAGTACTTC.

The chain couples TRBV2 to TRBJ1-5, with D tentatively TRBD1 (5 bases). CDR1 is SNHLY and CDR2 is FYNNEI in the germline V gene. With 4 bases removed from V and 4 bases from J, the gap between germline ends came to 8 bases. This CDR3 is built from 13 residues. DNA of the CDR3: TGTGCCAGCAGTGGACAGATAAATCAGCCCCAGCATTTT. The encoded protein is CASSGQINQPQHF.

This sequence joins TRBV28 and TRBJ1-1; possible D gene TRBD1, 6 bases. The CDR3 has 14 residues. Germline V lookup: CDR1 MDHEN, CDR2 SYDVKM. Trimming stripped 3 bases from V and 4 bases from J, with 12 bases between. CDR3 sequence (DNA): TGTGCCAGCAGTTTCGGGGGGGCAAGCACTGAAGCTTTCTTT. Its translation is CASSFGGASTEAFF.

The chain recombines TRBV4-3 with TRBJ2-7; the D is unclear. Trimming removed 0 bases at V and 2 bases at J, with 11 bases between. Germline V gene data show CDR1 as LGHNA and CDR2 as YSLEER. CDR3 length: 15 residues. CDR3 sequence reads: CASSQDSQSPYEQYF. In DNA, the CDR3 is TGCGCCAGCAGCCAAGACTCTCAGTCCCCCTACGAGCAGTACTTC.

The chain is built from TRBV6-5 and TRBJ1-1, with D perhaps TRBD1 (6 bases). V gave up 10 bases and J gave up 5 bases, with 14 bases separating them. The germline V gene encodes CDR1 MNHEY and CDR2 SVGAGI. The length of the CDR3 is 12 residues. The CDR3 reads CATGRRGTEAFF. The CDR3, as DNA: TGTGCCACCGGACGAAGGGGGACTGAAGCTTTCTTT.

The chain is built from TRBV29-1 and TRBJ2-7; TRBD1 matches 11 bases. The trim removed 7 bases at V and 6 bases at J, leaving 5 bases unmatched. Germline loops: CDR1 SQVTM, CDR2 ANQGSEA. The CDR3 totals 12 residues. CDR3 sequence reads: CSARTGGLEQYF. The CDR3 bases are TGCAGCGCCCGGACAGGGGGCCTCGAGCAGTACTTC.

This clone has just one count. The rearrangement joins TRBV10-3 to TRBJ2-7, with 13 bases that match TRBD2. Germline V gives CDR1 ENHRY, CDR2 SYGVKD. The V segment lost 6 bases and the J segment 0 bases; nucleotides outside the gene matches: 2. The CDR3 spans 15 residues. CDR3 sequence reads: CAISGLAGDSYEQYF. DNA of the CDR3: TGTGCCATCAGCGGACTAGCGGGAGACTCCTACGAGCAGTACTTC.

The chain joins TRBV19 to TRBJ1-5; perhaps TRBD1 as D (6 bases). Germline lookup yields CDR1 LNHDA and CDR2 SQIVND (reference sequence). V was clipped by 4 bases and J by 6 bases, with 16 bases between them. There are 15 residues in the CDR3. Here the CDR3 reads CASSNLRGNGQPQHF. The CDR3 bases are TGTGCCAGTAGTAATTTGAGGGGGAATGGTCAGCCCCAGCATTTT.

The rearrangement joins TRBV6-1 to TRBJ2-3, with a weak D call TRBD1 (5 bases). V lost 2 bases and J 1 base, leaving 10 bases between the germline ends. The CDR3 has 15 residues. The germline V gene has CDR1 MNHNS and CDR2 SASEGT. The CDR3 DNA sequence: TGTGCCAGCAGTGAACAGGGATTGGGCACAGATACGCAGTATTTT. Protein product: CASSEQGLGTDTQYF.

The chain uses TRBV7-2 and TRBJ2-5; unclear D gene. CDR1 is SGHTA and CDR2 is FQGNSA in the germline V gene. V gave up 1 base and J gave up 5 bases, with 8 bases separating them. The CDR3 contains 13 residues. CDR3 bases: TGTGCCAGCAGCTTAGGGCCAGGCGAGACCCAGTACTTC. This translates into CASSLGPGETQYF.

This chain uses TRBV18 with TRBJ2-3; 8 positions agree with TRBD2. The CDR3 contains 16 residues. In germline, CDR1 is KGHSH, CDR2 LQKENI. With 3 bases clipped from V and 5 bases from J, the junction kept 10 bases outside the gene matches. The CDR3: CASSPGAPGGRDTQYF. The DNA for the CDR3 is TGTGCCAGCTCACCGGGGGCTCCGGGAGGGCGAGATACGCAGTATTTT.

This CDR3 is CASSERRSGTVNYGYTF. In nucleotides, the CDR3 is TGTGCCAGCAGTGAAAGGCGATCCGGGACAGTCAACTATGGCTACACCTTC. The gene calls are TRBV6-1 and TRBJ1-2; TRBD1 matches 7 bases. V dropped 2 bases and J dropped 2; count of bases not matched to a gene: 11. The CDR3 consists of 17 residues. CDR1 is MNHNS and CDR2 is SASEGT in the germline V gene.

This chain links TRBV9 with TRBJ2-3; TRBD2 matches 13 bases. Unmatched junction bases numbered 3, after V lost 2 bases and J lost 6 bases. This CDR3 is built from 15 residues. Germline V gene data show CDR1 as SGDLS and CDR2 as YYNGEE. The CDR3 coding sequence is TGTGCCAGCAGCGTGGGACTAGCGGGGCAGGATACGCAGTATTTT. It codes for CASSVGLAGQDTQYF.

The chain's CDR3 is CASKAVGLGGGNQPQHF. CDR3 sequence (DNA): TGTGCCAGTAAGGCGGTAGGTTTAGGGGGCGGCAATCAGCCCCAGCATTTT. This chain connects TRBV19 to TRBJ1-5; 7 bases line up with TRBD1. Germline-derived CDR1 and CDR2 are LNHDA and SQIVND (reference sequence). This CDR3 region has 17 residues. J was trimmed by 2 bases and V by 7 bases; bases with no gene match: 14. The full variable domain, with the rest looked up from reference TRBV19 and TRBJ1-5, is DGGITQSPKYLFRKEGQNVTLSCEQNLNHDAMYWYRQDPGQGLRLIYYSQIVNDFQKGDIAEGYSVSREKKESFPLTVTSAQKNPTAFYLCASKAVGLGGGNQPQHFGDGTRLSIL.

The sample holds a few counts of this clone. The V and J genes are TRBV6-5 and TRBJ2-2, with a tentative D call TRBD2 (5 bases). The CDR3 is 14 residues long. Germline V gives CDR1 MNHEY, CDR2 SVGAGI. V was cut by 6 bases and J by 3 bases, with 11 bases left in between. The CDR3 protein is CASRGGRYTGELFF. The CDR3 DNA reads as TGTGCCAGCAGAGGAGGAAGGTACACCGGGGAGCTGTTTTTT.

The chain carries TRBV28 and TRBJ1-2, with TRBD1 identical over 7 bases. Germline-derived CDR1 and CDR2 are MDHEN and SYDVKM. V dropped 10 bases and J dropped 2; count of bases not matched to a gene: 7. The CDR3 is made up of 13 amino acids. DNA for the CDR3: TGTGCCACCGGGACAGTCCCAAACTATGGCTACACCTTC. Its protein product is CATGTVPNYGYTF.

The chain links TRBV27 to TRBJ1-6; D gene unclear. The V gene's germline CDR1 is MNHEY and CDR2 SMNVEV (reference sequence). The CDR3 has 19 residues. The V gene lost 5 bases and the J gene lost 0 bases, with 20 bases spanning the gap. The CDR3 bases are TGTGCCAGCAGTCCAACCCCTGCGGCACGGAGCTCCTATAATTCACCCCTCCACTTT. Residues: CASSPTPAARSSYNSPLHF.

The V gene is TRBV2, the J gene TRBJ2-1; weak D call: TRBD1 (6 bases). The CDR3 loop spans 13 amino acids. Germline V gives CDR1 SNHLY, CDR2 FYNNEI. V was cut by 8 bases and J by 8 bases, with 16 bases left in between. CDR3 coding DNA: TGTGCCAGCGCCCACAGGGAACGGGATGAGCAGTTCTTC. Encoded protein: CASAHRERDEQFF.